Given below is one TCR beta chain in context. The PCR was carried out with 60 Vbeta primers and 13 Jbeta primers. Sequencing used immunoSEQ multiplex PCR; TCRdb keeps in-frame clones, though not all of them. Of roughly 180,000 clones in the sample, roughly 84% were seen once. The data were obtained in a study of cytomegalovirus exposure and HLA in healthy donors. The trim removed 4 bases at V and 1 base at J, leaving 5 bases unmatched. Germline V gene sequence: CDR1 SGDLS, CDR2 YYNGEE. The CDR3 has 15 residues. The sample was PBMCs. This receptor was identified in a young man in good health and CMV-seronegative. This chain joins TRBV9 and TRBJ2-3; 8 bases map to TRBD2. CDR3 amino acids: CASSFQAGGTDTQYF. CDR3 DNA sequence: TGTGCCAGCAGCTTTCAAGCGGGAGGCACAGATACGCAGTATTTT.